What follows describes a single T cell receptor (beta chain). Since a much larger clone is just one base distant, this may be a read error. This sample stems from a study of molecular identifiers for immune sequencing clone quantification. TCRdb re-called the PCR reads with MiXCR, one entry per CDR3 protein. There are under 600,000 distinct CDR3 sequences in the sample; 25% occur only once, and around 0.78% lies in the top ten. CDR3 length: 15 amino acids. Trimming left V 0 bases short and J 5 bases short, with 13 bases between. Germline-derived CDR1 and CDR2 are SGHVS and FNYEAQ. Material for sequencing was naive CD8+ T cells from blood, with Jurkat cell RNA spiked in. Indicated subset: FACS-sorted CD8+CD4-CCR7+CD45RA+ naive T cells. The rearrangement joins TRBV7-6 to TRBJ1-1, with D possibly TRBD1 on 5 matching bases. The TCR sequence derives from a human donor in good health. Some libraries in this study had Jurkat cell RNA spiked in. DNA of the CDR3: TGTGCCAGCAGCTTAGCGCCCAGGGTTGGTACTGAAGCTTTCTTT. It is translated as CASSLAPRVGTEAFF.